This T cell receptor (beta chain) was identified during a study of blood T cell repertoires in COVID-19 (dated by TCRdb to the early 2020s). Background on the whole study: Samples covering the acute and convalescent phases of COVID-19 were provided by collaborators in the United States, Italy and Spain. The material from the prospective study consisted of cDNA or gDNA derived from T cells, B-cell-depleted T cells, or PBMCs. The dataset comprised deeply sampled blood TCRbeta repertoires from subjects exposed to, actively infected with, or recovered from COVID-19. The sample metadata nearly always contained a de-identified subject ID, COVID-19 status, age in years and sex. The samples were drawn from two sources: the first 160 participants of the ongoing ImmuneRACE study, and 1,000 to 1,500 subjects contributed by 6 global collaborators. The repertoires were released in a freely available public database meant as a resource for research on the immune response to SARS-CoV-2. Where available, HLA class I and class II types were taken from metadata supplied by the sample provider and were not determined by assay-based typing. Paper-wide results and their limitations: How much clinical and demographic metadata was included differed by source and by participant, and the metadata was provided uncurated.

TCRbeta CDR3 regions were amplified from genomic DNA by means of the immunoSEQ Assay, a bias-controlled multiplex PCR. The study's own analysis went as follows. The number of nucleated cells in each sample was estimated from the amplification of reference gene primers within the assay. To quantify the absolute abundance of each unique TCRbeta CDR3 rearrangement, sequence reads were collapsed and filtered. For each sample, productive Simpson clonality was calculated as the square root of Simpson's diversity index over productive rearrangements. TCRdb re-hosts the immuneACCESS table, in-frame sequences only. Its copies lack some clones; in the studies checked, an unresolved V gene accounts for under half of them, and the cause for the rest is not known. Clone size and V and J calls were adopted from that table, with D and trimming inferred from the DNA. For this sample there are hundreds of thousands of clones; about 86% appear just once. The ten largest make up roughly 3.3% of the sample.

Enrolling through a virtual design, the prospective study's participants ranged in age from roughly 18 to 90 years and lived across more than 20 United States geographic areas. In the prospective study, participants were assigned to cohorts based on the clinical history participants reported in a screening survey and a study questionnaire. In the prospective study, whole blood, serum and a nasopharyngeal or oropharyngeal swab were collected from each participant by mobile phlebotomists. Participants in the prospective study had the option to provide additional blood draws and questionnaires over a 2-month period. Blood samples from the prospective study were shipped frozen or at room temperature prior to DNA extraction. The germline V gene encodes CDR1 SGHDT and CDR2 YYEEEE. From cysteine to phenylalanine, the CDR3 is 18 amino acids long. Left in the record is the CDR3 DNA by itself, 54 bases read in frame from the first base. V trim: 2 bases; J trim: 10 bases; unmatched bases: 14.

A word on this clone: The target of this receptor is not known. Base-call qualities are not available, and no considerably larger clone is one nucleotide away.

The sequencing input was PBMCs or T cells enriched from blood (not recorded which). The receptor's source is a woman aged 40 to 50 with acute COVID-19. The V and J genes are TRBV5-6 and TRBJ1-6, with TRBD1 matching 11 junction bases. The CDR3 loop reads CASSFEGTGGFSVSPLHF. The base sequence is TGTGCCAGCAGCTTTGAAGGGACAGGGGGTTTTTCAGTCTCACCCCTCCACTTT.